Presented here are 30 T cell receptor beta chains from one specimen sequenced in a study of shared clonotypes between healthy human individuals. The method was immunoSEQ multiplex PCR; TCRdb's version includes in-frame clones alone and lacks a portion of them. The sample shows approximately 95,000 clones, roughly two thirds of them seen only once. What was sequenced was memory CD8+ T cells sorted from blood. Subset: CD45RO+ cells pooled with CCR7-negative TemRA cells. All receptors come from a man younger than 45 in good health.

The chain employs TRBV6-5 and TRBJ1-1, with D perhaps matching TRBD1 (5 bases). Germline CDR1 MNHEY, CDR2 SVGAGI. This CDR3 contains 14 residues. The V and J ends lost 2 bases and 2 bases respectively, with 9 bases between them. The CDR3 nucleotides are TGTGCCAGCAGTTACGACAGACCTAACACTGAAGCTTTCTTT. It specifies CASSYDRPNTEAFF.

CDR3 nucleotides: TGTGCCAGCAGCTACATCAGGGGACATGACCAGTACGAGCAGTACTTC. This encodes CASSYIRGHDQYEQYF. The genes are TRBV7-9 and TRBJ2-7; D possibly corresponds to TRBD1 (6 bases). Trimming cost V 4 bases and J 4 bases, with 20 bases left between them. The CDR3 loop spans 16 amino acids. Germline CDR1 reads SEHNR; CDR2 reads FQNEAQ (reference sequence).

The chain links TRBV29-1 to TRBJ1-1; unclear D gene. V lost 6 bases and J 5 bases, leaving 13 bases between the germline ends. Per the germline V gene, CDR1 is SQVTM and CDR2 is ANQGSEA. The CDR3 contains 12 residues. The CDR3 reads CSVNWMGTEAFF. CDR3 sequence (DNA): TGCAGCGTGAACTGGATGGGGACTGAAGCTTTCTTT.

The V and J genes are TRBV11-2 and TRBJ2-1; maybe TRBD2 (5 bases). This CDR3 has 15 residues. Looked up from germline, CDR1 is SGHAT and CDR2 is FQNNGV. Between the trimmed V and J ends, which lost 6 bases and 2 bases, there was a span of 14 bases. The CDR3 is CASRSDWSPYNEQFF. DNA for the CDR3: TGTGCCAGCAGATCGGACTGGTCCCCCTACAATGAGCAGTTCTTC.

This clone was observed a handful of times. This chain uses TRBV28 with TRBJ2-7; no firm D call. Germline CDR1 MDHEN, CDR2 SYDVKM. The CDR3 spans 16 residues. Deletions cut 2 bases from V and 3 bases from J, with 17 bases between. As DNA, the CDR3 is TGTGCCAGCAGTTTAACGGAAGCAGCATCCTTCTACGAGCAGTACTTC. Its protein is CASSLTEAASFYEQYF. Full variable domain (missing parts from reference TRBV28 and TRBJ2-7): DVKVTQSSRYLVKRTGEKVFLECVQDMDHENMFWYRQDPGLGLRLIYFSYDVKMKEKGDIPEGYSVSREKKERFSLILESASTNQTSMYLCASSLTEAASFYEQYFGPGTRLTVT.

This clone appeared a few times. The gene calls are TRBV19 and TRBJ2-2; D is unresolved. V was cut by 1 base and J by 7 bases, with 7 bases left in between. CDR3 length equals 13 residues. Germline loops: CDR1 LNHDA, CDR2 SQIVND (reference sequence). The CDR3 nucleotides read TGTGCCAGTAGTATAGCAATCGGCGGGGAGCTGTTTTTT. Residues: CASSIAIGGELFF.

This clone has more than one count but fewer than ten. The chain uses TRBV19 and TRBJ2-1; weak D call: TRBD2 (6 bases). The CDR3 has 13 amino acids. The germline V gene encodes CDR1 LNHDA and CDR2 SQIVND (reference sequence). The V end was cut by 5 bases, the J end by 8 bases, with 13 bases between. CDR3 in amino acids: CASSWAGNYEQFF. The CDR3 DNA reads TGTGCCAGTAGTTGGGCGGGAAACTATGAGCAGTTCTTC. The full variable domain, rest sourced from reference TRBV19 and TRBJ2-1, is DGGITQSPKYLFRKEGQNVTLSCEQNLNHDAMYWYRQDPGQGLRLIYYSQIVNDFQKGDIAEGYSVSREKKESFPLTVTSAQKNPTAFYLCASSWAGNYEQFFGPGTRLTVL.

The J gene is TRBJ2-1, the V gene TRBV7-9; D is perhaps TRBD2 (6 bases). From germline, CDR1 is SEHNR and CDR2 FQNEAQ (reference sequence). Trimming shortened V by 7 bases and J by 6 bases, and 19 bases separated the two germline ends. This CDR3 has 15 amino acids. CDR3: CASTLGVAAFNEQFF. For the CDR3, the DNA is TGTGCCAGCACCCTCGGGGTAGCGGCCTTCAATGAGCAGTTCTTC.

In its sample, this clone is medium-sized. Other DNA sequences in the sample encode the same CDR3. The chain joins TRBV19 to TRBJ2-6; TRBD1 matches at 7 bases. CDR3 length: 18 amino acids. J lost 0 bases, V lost 3 bases, and 8 bases had no gene match. The germline gives CDR1 LNHDA, CDR2 SQIVND (reference sequence). The CDR3 loop reads CASSIGDRDDSGANVLTF. CDR3 in DNA: TGTGCCAGTAGTATTGGGGACAGAGACGACTCTGGGGCCAACGTCCTGACTTTC.

The V call is TRBV25-1, the J call TRBJ2-2, with D possibly being TRBD1 (6 bases). Looked up from germline, CDR1 is MGHDK and CDR2 is SYGVNS. The CDR3 has 13 residues. V dropped 7 bases and J dropped 7 bases, with 13 bases sitting between them. CDR3 amino acids: CASMDIGGGELFF. CDR3 sequence (DNA): TGTGCCAGCATGGATATAGGGGGCGGGGAGCTGTTTTTT.

The rearrangement uses TRBV2 and TRBJ2-7; possibly TRBD1 for D (5 bases). Germline V gene data show CDR1 as SNHLY and CDR2 as FYNNEI. Trimming pared 7 bases from V and 1 base from J, leaving 14 bases between. CDR3 length: 14 residues. CDR3 nucleotide sequence: TGTGCCAGCATTGCTACAGGCAATTCCTACGAGCAGTACTTC. As protein: CASIATGNSYEQYF.

The chain carries TRBV15 and TRBJ2-2; possibly TRBD2 for D (5 bases). CDR1 and CDR2 (germline): LNHNV, YYDKDF (reference sequence). V was pared by 1 base and J by 1 base, with 10 bases between. This CDR3 contains 16 residues. The CDR3 spells CATSRVPGMNTGELFF. Here the CDR3 DNA reads TGTGCCACCAGCAGAGTTCCGGGGATGAACACCGGGGAGCTGTTTTTT. Filled out from reference TRBV15 and TRBJ2-2, the complete variable domain reads DAMVIQNPRYQVTQFGKPVTLSCSQTLNHNVMYWYQQKSSQAPKLLFHYYDKDFNNEADTPDNFQSRRPNTSFCFLDIRSPGLGDTAMYLCATSRVPGMNTGELFFGEGSRLTVL.

The V call is TRBV13, the J call TRBJ2-7; 8 bases agree with TRBD2. Germline CDR1 and CDR2: PRHDT and FYEKMQ (reference sequence). V lost 0 bases and J lost 2; bases outside the gene matches: 3. The CDR3 has 15 residues. The CDR3: CASSLGGGRTYEQYF. The CDR3 region has the DNA TGTGCCAGCAGCTTAGGAGGCGGGAGGACCTACGAGCAGTACTTC.

V is TRBV6-6 and J is TRBJ2-7, with TRBD2 matching over 9 bases. The CDR3 consists of 13 residues. Germline CDR1 is MNHNY and CDR2 is SVGAGI (reference sequence). Germline trimming cut 6 bases from V and 2 bases from J; bases unmatched to any gene: 2. The CDR3 bases are TGTGCCAGCAGCCGACTAGCGGCCTACGAGCAGTACTTC. Amino acid sequence: CASSRLAAYEQYF.

The CDR3 reads CASSLPFGGTGELFF. DNA for the CDR3: TGCGCCAGCAGCTTACCATTTGGGGGAACCGGGGAGCTGTTTTTT. This chain uses TRBV5-1 with TRBJ2-2; possibly TRBD1 or TRBD2 for D (5 bases each). Germline V gives CDR1 SGHRS, CDR2 YFSETQ. This CDR3 spans 15 amino acids. The V end lost 2 bases, the J end lost 5 bases, and 13 bases lay between the germline ends.

The chain joins TRBV28 to TRBJ2-7; 9 bases are a match to TRBD2. The germline gives CDR1 MDHEN, CDR2 SYDVKM. The CDR3 is made up of 14 amino acids. V shed 6 bases, J shed 6 bases, and the junction held 9 bases outside the gene matches. CDR3 loop: CASSLDLAGFEQYF. The CDR3 region has the DNA TGTGCCAGCAGCTTAGACCTAGCGGGATTCGAGCAGTACTTC.

The chain combines TRBV6-5 with TRBJ2-7; perhaps TRBD2 as D (6 bases). Germline V gene data show CDR1 as MNHEY and CDR2 as SVGAGI. Deletions cut 2 bases from V and 0 bases from J, with 14 bases between. The CDR3 length is 16 residues. The CDR3 DNA sequence: TGTGCCAGCAGTTACGATGGGGGGACCTCCTCCTACGAGCAGTACTTC. This encodes CASSYDGGTSSYEQYF.

This clone has just a few counts. The chain couples TRBV10-2 to TRBJ2-1; 9 bases map to TRBD2. The V segment lost 6 bases and the J segment 7 bases; nucleotides outside the gene matches: 10. Germline assignment: CDR1 WSHSY and CDR2 SAAADI. The CDR3 contains 15 residues. DNA for the CDR3: TGCGCCAGCAGGAGGAGGGCTAGCGGGGCTAATGAGCAGTTCTTC. It is translated as CASRRRASGANEQFF.

V usage is TRBV15 and J usage is TRBJ1-2, with 7 nucleotides matching TRBD1. V lost 1 base, J lost 3 bases, and 17 bases stayed unmatched. The CDR3 is 19 amino acids. Germline CDR1 reads LNHNV; CDR2 reads YYDKDF (reference sequence). CDR3 sequence (DNA): TGTGCCACCAGCAGAGCCCCGGGACAGAGTCTCTACGACTACTATGGCTACACCTTC. Encoded protein: CATSRAPGQSLYDYYGYTF.

V usage is TRBV7-9 and J usage is TRBJ2-1, with no clear D. There are 15 residues in the CDR3. Germline-derived CDR1 and CDR2 are SEHNR and FQNEAQ (reference sequence). The V end was cut by 6 bases, the J end by 1 base, with 13 bases between. Here the CDR3 reads CASSFDIPSYNEQFF. In nucleotides, the CDR3 is TGTGCCAGCAGTTTTGACATACCGTCCTACAATGAGCAGTTCTTC.

This chain uses TRBV2 with TRBJ2-7; D is perhaps TRBD1 or TRBD2 (5 bases each). This CDR3 region has 13 residues. Trimming took off 6 bases at V and 4 bases at J, with 13 bases between the two ends. From germline, CDR1 is SNHLY and CDR2 FYNNEI. The CDR3 loop is CASRRGGPYEQYF. CDR3 bases: TGTGCCAGCAGGAGGGGTGGGCCTTACGAGCAGTACTTC. The variable domain in full, with the rest retrieved from reference TRBV2 and TRBJ2-7, is EPEVTQTPSHQVTQMGQEVILRCVPISNHLYFYWYRQILGQKVEFLVSFYNNEISEKSEIFDDQFSVERPDGSNFTLKIRSTKLEDSAMYFCASRRGGPYEQYFGPGTRLTVT.

The chain carries TRBV2 and TRBJ2-3; D might be TRBD1 (6 bases). Per the germline V gene, CDR1 is SNHLY and CDR2 is FYNNEI. The CDR3 is 12 amino acids. The V and J ends lost 6 bases and 9 bases respectively, with 13 bases between them. The CDR3 nucleotides are TGTGCCAGCAGCCCAGGGACACCCACGCAGTATTTT. This encodes CASSPGTPTQYF.

The rearrangement joins TRBV7-2 to TRBJ2-2; TRBD1 aligns across 8 bases. V lost 5 bases and J lost 4; bases outside the gene matches: 6. This CDR3 region has 15 residues. Germline CDR1 is SGHTA and CDR2 is FQGNSA. CDR3 sequence (DNA): TGTGCCAGCAGCGGTCAGGGGGCGGGCACCGGGGAGCTGTTTTTT. Its translation is CASSGQGAGTGELFF.

The chain recombines TRBV4-2 with TRBJ2-7; possibly TRBD1 for D (6 bases). Germline V lookup: CDR1 LGHNA, CDR2 YNFKEQ. CDR3 length: 14 residues. V was cut by 6 bases and J by 2 bases, with 14 bases left in between. The CDR3 DNA reads as TGTGCCAGCAGTCAGAACAGGGAACCCTACGAGCAGTACTTC. Its protein product is CASSQNREPYEQYF.

By sample fraction, this clone is medium-sized (0.01 to 0.1%). The genes are TRBV6-1 and TRBJ2-7; 11 bases map to TRBD2. The CDR3 extends over 15 amino acids. CDR1 is MNHNS and CDR2 is SASEGT in the germline V gene. Losses at the gene ends were 4 bases for V and 0 bases for J; bases not matched to a gene: 2. CDR3 loop: CASSATSGSSYEQYF. CDR3 sequence (DNA): TGTGCCAGCAGTGCTACTAGCGGGAGCTCCTACGAGCAGTACTTC.

This rearrangement joins TRBV29-1 to TRBJ2-7, with D maybe TRBD2 (6 bases). This CDR3 has 13 residues. Trimming shortened V by 1 base and J by 2 bases, and 9 bases separated the two germline ends. Germline V lookup: CDR1 SQVTM, CDR2 ANQGSEA. This chain's CDR3 is CSVEAGAAYEQYF. CDR3 sequence (DNA): TGCAGCGTTGAAGCGGGAGCGGCCTACGAGCAGTACTTC.

This chain joins TRBV28 and TRBJ2-1, with TRBD1 as a possible D gene (6 bases). The germline V and J ends were trimmed by 4 bases and 8 bases, with 18 bases remaining between them. Germline V gene lookup returns CDR1 MDHEN and CDR2 SYDVKM. The CDR3 sequence is 15 residues long. In DNA, the CDR3 is TGTGCCAGCAGTTCTTACGCACAGGGAACAGATGAGCAGTTCTTC. This sequence encodes CASSSYAQGTDEQFF.

The chain is built from TRBV25-1 and TRBJ1-4; D is possibly TRBD1 (5 bases). Germline CDR1 MGHDK, CDR2 SYGVNS. This CDR3 region has 15 residues. Trimming took 10 bases from V and 11 from J, leaving 26 bases between them. In DNA form, the CDR3 reads TGTGCCACCGGGGGGTCGAGCGGGAGTAATGCTAAACTGTTTTTT. Amino acid sequence: CATGGSSGSNAKLFF.

This clone turned up a few times. The chain uses TRBV5-1 and TRBJ1-1, with D unclear. This CDR3 is 16 amino acids long. Between the trimmed V and J ends, which lost 5 bases and 1 base, there was a span of 18 bases. Looked up from germline, CDR1 is SGHRS and CDR2 is YFSETQ. CDR3 nucleotide sequence: TGCGCCAGCAGGGCGGTCCAGTTCTCAGAGAACACTGAAGCTTTCTTT. It codes for CASRAVQFSENTEAFF. The full variable domain, rest sourced from reference TRBV5-1 and TRBJ1-1, is KAGVTQTPRYLIKTRGQQVTLSCSPISGHRSVSWYQQTPGQGLQFLFEYFSETQRNKGNFPGRFSGRQFSNSRSEMNVSTLELGDSALYLCASRAVQFSENTEAFFGQGTRLTVV.

This clone appeared a few times. The chain recombines TRBV19 with TRBJ2-1; 7 nucleotides match TRBD2. This CDR3 comprises 15 residues. Losses at the gene ends were 5 bases for V and 4 bases for J; bases not matched to a gene: 8. The germline gives CDR1 LNHDA, CDR2 SQIVND (reference sequence). The CDR3 region has the DNA TGTGCCAGTAGTGTGAGGCGGGAGCCTTACAATGAGCAGTTCTTC. Residues: CASSVRREPYNEQFF.